This record covers a single TCR beta chain. Its target is not known. With UMI labels, 5' RACE was used to prepare the TRB cDNA libraries. TCRdb re-analyzed the 5' RACE reads; it lists each CDR3 protein once, without DNA. This sample contains approximately 83,000 distinct CDR3 sequences. CDR1 is SGHRS and CDR2 is YFSETQ in the germline V gene. CDR3 length equals 14 residues. Researchers reported sorting every CD8+ T cell subset in triplicate, 250,000 to 300,000 cells per sort. This sample is part of a study of CXCR3-negative and CXCR3-positive naive CD8 T cells. Broader study findings: Naive subsets did not differ in surface CD5, and TRB CDR3 properties served to infer TCR strength.

This rearrangement joins TRBV5-1 to TRBJ2-7; TCRdb proposes TRBD2, but this gene call is untestable without DNA. Input material: naive CXCR3- CD8+ T cells from blood. Documented subset: CD45RO-CCR7+CD27+CD95- naive CD8+ T cells lacking CXCR3 (TNR3-). The clonotype originates from a human donor in good health. Some clones in this sample may be carry-over from other donors' samples. Here the CDR3 reads CASTFEGRPPEQYF.